The rows below give T cell receptor beta chains drawn from one sample of a study of cytomegalovirus exposure and HLA in healthy donors. Profiling relied on immunoSEQ multiplex PCR, and the TCRdb table lists in-frame clones only, not all of them. Of 150,000 to 200,000 clones listed, roughly 80% are singletons. Sequencing input: PBMCs. These receptors were taken from a man in his forties or fifties in good health and CMV-seronegative. Both conserved end residues are trimmed from each CDR3. The D gene is left open where the match is weak.

D,V,CDR3
-,TRBV6-5,ASRDSSNYGYT
-,TRBV18,ASSFDRLTDIQY
TRBD1,TRBV6-1,ASSESGTGGNTIY
-,TRBV7-9,ASSLNILEQF
-,TRBV6-5,ASSKGRGEAF
-,TRBV7-2,ASSFRGPISSYEQY
-,TRBV19,ASSLYYGYT
-,TRBV19,ASSRGTRFGAF
-,TRBV16,ASSQSSRMGSEQY
TRBD1,TRBV27,ASSTRTGGPYEQY
TRBD2,TRBV7-6,ASSFFSGGAQETQY
-,TRBV7-9,ASSVSYSKGVDQPQH
-,TRBV5-5,ASSWDTLNTGELF
TRBD1,TRBV5-1,ASSSGTGEDIQY
TRBD1,TRBV5-1,ASSFGTGNTEAF
-,TRBV29-1,SVAREETQY
-,TRBV7-3,ASSQMTSVHEQF
TRBD1,TRBV4-3,ASSPDRFSSYEQY
TRBD2,TRBV7-3,ASSPKSSGRACYEQY
TRBD1,TRBV7-9,ASGTGLTNTEAF
-,TRBV12-2,ASRLVGPYRGPTEAF
TRBD1,TRBV9,ASSSSQGAITYEQY
-,TRBV7-9,ASSLVSGQETQY
-,TRBV5-5,ASSSPLTDSTDTQY
-,TRBV18,ASSPPDSFGTEAF
TRBD1,TRBV7-2,ASRPDRGRSDTQY
TRBD1,TRBV30,AWSAGQGVFLGGANVLT
-,TRBV7-3,ASSRGPSGEQY
-,TRBV11-2,ASSFIRGWNYGYT
TRBD1,TRBV7-2,ASSFRQGADDEQY
TRBD1,TRBV19,ASSIDQGGRTEAF